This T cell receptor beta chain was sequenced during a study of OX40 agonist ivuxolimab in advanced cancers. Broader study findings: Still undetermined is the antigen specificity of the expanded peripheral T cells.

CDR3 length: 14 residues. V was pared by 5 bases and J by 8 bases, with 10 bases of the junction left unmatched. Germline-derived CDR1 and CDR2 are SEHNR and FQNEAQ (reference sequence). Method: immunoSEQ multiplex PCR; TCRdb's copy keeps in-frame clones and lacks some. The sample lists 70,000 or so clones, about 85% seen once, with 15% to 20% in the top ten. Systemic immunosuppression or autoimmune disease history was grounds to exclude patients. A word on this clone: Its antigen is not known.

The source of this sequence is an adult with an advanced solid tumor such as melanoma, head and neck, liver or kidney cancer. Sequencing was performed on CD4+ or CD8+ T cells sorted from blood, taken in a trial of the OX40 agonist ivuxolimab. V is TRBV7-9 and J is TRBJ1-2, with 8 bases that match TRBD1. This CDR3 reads CASSAAGGTAGYTF. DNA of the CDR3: TGTGCCAGCAGCGCCGCAGGGGGCACGGCGGGCTACACCTTC.